This T cell receptor (beta chain) was profiled in a study of blood T cell repertoires in COVID-19. Sequencing was performed with immunoSEQ multiplex PCR; in TCRdb, only in-frame clones are kept and a portion is missing. The sample yields under 300,000 clones, over 75% seen once. CDR1 and CDR2 (germline): SGHTA, FQGNSA. This CDR3 spans 14 amino acids. V was trimmed by 4 bases and J by 4 bases, leaving 11 bases between them. This TCR came from a middle-aged woman who had recovered from COVID-19. The chain employs TRBV7-2 and TRBJ1-3; D possibly corresponds to TRBD1 (5 bases). The sequencing sample was made of peripheral blood. DNA of the CDR3: TGTGCCAGCAGCTCCGGGGGGAAAGGAAACACCATATATTTT. It translates to CASSSGGKGNTIYF.